This TCR beta chain was recovered during a study of blood T cell repertoires in COVID-19. Overall study context: Whether acute or convalescent, the COVID-19 samples came from the United States, Italy and Spain.

Sequencing used immunoSEQ multiplex PCR; TCRdb keeps in-frame clones, though not all of them. The data hold 200,000 to 250,000 clones, with approximately 84% observed a single time. Across 20 to 25 US areas, participants ranged in age from roughly 18 to 95 years. Cohort 3 donors were reported recovered after two negative PCRs, clearance, or symptom resolution. The receptor was isolated from a man aged 40-55 years who had recovered from COVID-19. What was sequenced was PBMCs or T cells enriched from blood (not recorded which).

The chain's CDR3 is CASSPRAGTTGNTIYF. The CDR3, as DNA: TGTGCCAGCAGCCCCCGGGCAGGGACTACTGGAAACACCATATATTTT. The chain links TRBV7-2 to TRBJ1-3; the D gene is possibly TRBD1 (5 bases). The CDR3 is 16 residues long. Germline-derived CDR1 and CDR2 are SGHTA and FQGNSA. V lost 5 bases and J lost 2, with 16 bases in between.